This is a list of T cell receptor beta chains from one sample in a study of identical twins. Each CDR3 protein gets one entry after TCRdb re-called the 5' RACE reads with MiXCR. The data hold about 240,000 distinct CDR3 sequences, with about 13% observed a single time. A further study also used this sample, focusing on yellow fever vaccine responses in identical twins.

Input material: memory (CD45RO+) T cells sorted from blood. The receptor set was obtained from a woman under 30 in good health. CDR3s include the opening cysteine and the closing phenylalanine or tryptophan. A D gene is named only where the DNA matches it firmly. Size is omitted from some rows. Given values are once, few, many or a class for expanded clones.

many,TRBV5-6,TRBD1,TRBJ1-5,CASSFTGGRGNQPQHF,TGTGCCAGCAGCTTTACAGGGGGCAGGGGCAATCAGCCCCAGCATTTT
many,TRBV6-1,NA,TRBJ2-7,CASSESPGPYEQYF,TGTGCCAGCAGTGAATCGCCAGGCCCCTACGAGCAGTACTTC
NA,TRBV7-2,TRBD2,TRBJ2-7,CASSSGASGRAYEQYF,TGTGCCAGCAGCTCGGGCGCGAGCGGGAGGGCCTACGAGCAGTACTTC
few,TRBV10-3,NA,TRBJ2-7,CAIATGDSLYEQYF,TGTGCCATCGCCACCGGCGACAGTCTCTACGAGCAGTACTTC
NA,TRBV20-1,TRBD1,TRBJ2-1,CSARAMTGGQWEQFF,TGCAGTGCTAGGGCTATGACAGGGGGCCAGTGGGAGCAGTTCTTC
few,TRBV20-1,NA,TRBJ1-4,CSARDGGENEKLFF,TGCAGTGCTAGAGATGGGGGGGAGAATGAAAAACTGTTTTTT
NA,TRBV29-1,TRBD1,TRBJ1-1,CSVVAATGPNTEAFF,TGCAGCGTTGTGGCGGCGACAGGGCCGAACACTGAAGCTTTCTTT
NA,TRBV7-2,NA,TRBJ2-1,CASSLVTVRNEQFF,TGTGCCAGCAGCTTAGTTACAGTAAGAAATGAGCAGTTCTTC
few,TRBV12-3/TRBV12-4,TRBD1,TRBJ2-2,CASSATDRVTGELFF,TGTGCCAGCAGTGCTACTGACAGGGTCACCGGGGAGCTGTTTTTT
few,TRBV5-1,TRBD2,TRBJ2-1,CASSLVGTRLNNEQFF,TGCGCCAGCAGCTTGGTCGGGACTAGGCTAAACAATGAGCAGTTCTTC
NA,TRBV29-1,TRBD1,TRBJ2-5,CSVDRGLETQYF,TGCAGCGTAGACAGGGGGCTGGAGACCCAGTACTTC
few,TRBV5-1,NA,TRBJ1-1,CASSLEVDTEAFF,TGCGCCAGCAGCTTGGAAGTGGACACTGAAGCTTTCTTT
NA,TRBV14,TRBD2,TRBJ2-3,CASSQMGLAQYF,TGTGCCAGCAGCCAAATGGGACTAGCGCAGTATTTT
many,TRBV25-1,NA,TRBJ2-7,CASSPLRGAFYEQYF,TGTGCCAGCAGTCCCCTCAGGGGGGCCTTCTACGAGCAGTACTTC
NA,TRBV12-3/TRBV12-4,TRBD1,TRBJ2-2,CASSRGTGGNTGELFF,TGTGCCAGCAGTCGAGGGACAGGAGGGAACACCGGGGAGCTGTTTTTT
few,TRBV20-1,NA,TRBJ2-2,CSARDLTGLNTGELFF,TGCAGTGCTAGAGATCTAACAGGGTTGAACACCGGGGAGCTGTTTTTT
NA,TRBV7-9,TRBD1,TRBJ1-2,CASSPLTGRLGYGYTF,TGTGCCAGCAGCCCGTTGACAGGGAGGCTTGGCTATGGCTACACCTTC
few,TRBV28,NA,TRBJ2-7,CASSLSAGVGEQYF,TGTGCCAGCAGTTTATCGGCAGGGGTGGGGGAGCAGTACTTC
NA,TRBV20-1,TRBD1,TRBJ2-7,CSARDPQGVIYEQYF,TGCAGTGCTAGAGATCCGCAGGGGGTAATCTACGAGCAGTACTTC
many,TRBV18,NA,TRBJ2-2,CASSDSSRNTGELFF,TGTGCCAGCTCGGACTCCTCCAGGAACACCGGGGAGCTGTTTTTT
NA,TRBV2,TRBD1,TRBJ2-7,CASSPGQVAYEQYF,TGTGCCAGCAGCCCGGGACAGGTTGCATACGAGCAGTACTTC
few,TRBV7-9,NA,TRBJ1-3,CASSPLGNTIYF,TGTGCCAGCAGCCCCCTGGGGAACACCATATATTTT
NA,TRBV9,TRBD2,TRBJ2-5,CASSARLAGGVQETQYF,TGTGCCAGCAGCGCCCGCCTAGCGGGGGGCGTCCAAGAGACCCAGTACTTC
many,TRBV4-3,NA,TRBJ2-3,CASSQGQGSPDTQYF,TGCGCCAGCAGCCAAGGCCAGGGGAGCCCAGATACGCAGTATTTT
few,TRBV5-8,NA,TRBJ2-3,CASSSLGGGTQYF,TGTGCCAGCAGCTCCCTAGGGGGGGGTACGCAGTATTTT
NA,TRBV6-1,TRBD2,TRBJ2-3,CASSNIVTSGDTDTQYF,TGTGCCAGCAGCAATATCGTAACTAGCGGGGACACAGATACGCAGTATTTT
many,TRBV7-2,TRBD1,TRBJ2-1,CASSLGQGAPNEQFF,TGTGCCAGCAGCTTAGGTCAGGGGGCACCCAATGAGCAGTTCTTC